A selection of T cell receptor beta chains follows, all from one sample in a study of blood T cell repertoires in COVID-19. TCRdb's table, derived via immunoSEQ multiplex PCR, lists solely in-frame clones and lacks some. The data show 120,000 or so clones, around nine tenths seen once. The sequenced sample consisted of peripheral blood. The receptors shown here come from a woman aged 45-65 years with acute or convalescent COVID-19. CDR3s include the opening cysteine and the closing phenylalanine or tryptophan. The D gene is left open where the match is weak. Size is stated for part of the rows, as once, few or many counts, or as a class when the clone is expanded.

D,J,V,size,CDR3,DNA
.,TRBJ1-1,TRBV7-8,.,CASSFSQLTNTEAFF,TGTGCCAGCAGCTTTTCTCAGTTAACGAACACTGAAGCTTTCTTT
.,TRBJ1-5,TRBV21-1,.,CASSFPGTGINQPQHF,TGTGCCAGCAGCTTTCCCGGGACAGGGATCAATCAGCCCCAGCATTTT
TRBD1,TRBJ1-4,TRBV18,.,CASSGGTGGEKLFF,TGTGCCAGCTCCGGCGGGACAGGGGGCGAAAAACTGTTTTTT
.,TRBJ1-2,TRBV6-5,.,CASRTGGGRFAYTF,TGTGCCAGCAGAACCGGCGGGGGTCGCTTTGCCTACACCTTC
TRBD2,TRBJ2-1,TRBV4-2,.,CASSQDGLAGDNEQFF,TGTGCCAGCAGCCAAGATGGACTAGCGGGGGACAATGAGCAGTTCTTC
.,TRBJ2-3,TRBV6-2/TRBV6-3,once,CASSYWRGTDTQYF,TGTGCCAGCAGTTATTGGAGGGGCACAGATACGCAGTATTTT
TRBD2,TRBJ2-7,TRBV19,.,CASSVSGLEGEQYF,TGTGCCAGTAGCGTTAGCGGGTTAGAAGGCGAGCAGTACTTC
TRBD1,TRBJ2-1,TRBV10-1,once,CASSPRRDRAYNEQFF,TGCGCCAGCAGTCCTCGCCGGGACAGGGCCTACAATGAGCAGTTCTTC
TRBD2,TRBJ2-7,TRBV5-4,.,CASSSSGRPSYEQYF,TGTGCCAGCAGCTCAAGCGGGAGGCCCTCCTACGAGCAGTACTTC
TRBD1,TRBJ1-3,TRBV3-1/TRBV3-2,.,CASSFRTGSGNTIYF,TGTGCCAGCAGCTTCCGGACAGGGTCTGGAAACACCATATATTTT
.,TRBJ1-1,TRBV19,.,CASSSAGGYLMNTEAFF,TGTGCCAGTAGTAGCGCGGGGGGCTACCTTATGAACACTGAAGCTTTCTTT
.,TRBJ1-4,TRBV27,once,CASSLSSPPTGNNEKLFF,TGTGCCAGCAGTTTATCGAGTCCCCCGACAGGAAATAATGAAAAACTGTTTTTT
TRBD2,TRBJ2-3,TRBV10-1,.,CASSESVAGATDTQYF,TGCGCCAGCAGTGAGTCAGTAGCGGGAGCAACAGATACGCAGTATTTT
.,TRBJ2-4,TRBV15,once,CATSSQPPQVAYF,TGTGCCACCAGCAGCCAGCCCCCCCAGGTGGCGTACTTC
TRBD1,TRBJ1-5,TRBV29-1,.,CSVATGGTDQPQHF,TGCAGCGTGGCAACAGGGGGCACCGATCAGCCCCAGCATTTT
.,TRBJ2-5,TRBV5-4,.,CASSWDIQETQYF,TGTGCCAGCAGCTGGGACATACAAGAGACCCAGTACTTC
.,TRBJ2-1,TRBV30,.,CACSGDSDNEQFF,TGTGCCTGTTCGGGGGACAGTGACAATGAGCAGTTCTTC
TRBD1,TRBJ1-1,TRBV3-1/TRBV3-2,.,CASSKIQGYTEAFF,TGTGCCAGCAGCAAGATACAGGGGTACACTGAAGCTTTCTTT
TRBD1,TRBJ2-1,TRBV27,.,CASAEFGQGYEQFF,TGTGCCAGCGCCGAATTTGGACAGGGGTACGAGCAGTTCTTC
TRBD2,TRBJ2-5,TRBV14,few,CASGTRLAGMETQYF,TGTGCCAGCGGAACTAGACTAGCGGGAATGGAGACCCAGTACTTC
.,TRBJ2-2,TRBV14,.,CASSHALQYSNTGELFF,TGTGCCAGCAGCCATGCCCTACAGTATTCGAACACCGGGGAGCTGTTTTTT
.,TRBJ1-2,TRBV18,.,CASSPDRLNLGYTF,TGTGCCAGCTCACCAGACAGGCTAAATCTGGGCTACACCTTC
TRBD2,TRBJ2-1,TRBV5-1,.,CASSSRGQGLAGGPLNEQFF,TGCGCCAGCAGCTCGAGGGGACAGGGACTAGCGGGAGGACCGCTCAATGAGCAGTTCTTC
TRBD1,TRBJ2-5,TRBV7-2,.,CASGPRDRGFETQYF,TGTGCCAGCGGACCCCGGGACAGGGGGTTTGAGACCCAGTACTTC
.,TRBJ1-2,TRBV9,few,CASSIGQGYTF,TGTGCCAGCAGCATCGGACAGGGCTACACCTTC
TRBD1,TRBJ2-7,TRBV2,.,CASSAGTEVYEQYF,TGTGCCAGCAGTGCCGGGACAGAAGTCTACGAGCAGTACTTC